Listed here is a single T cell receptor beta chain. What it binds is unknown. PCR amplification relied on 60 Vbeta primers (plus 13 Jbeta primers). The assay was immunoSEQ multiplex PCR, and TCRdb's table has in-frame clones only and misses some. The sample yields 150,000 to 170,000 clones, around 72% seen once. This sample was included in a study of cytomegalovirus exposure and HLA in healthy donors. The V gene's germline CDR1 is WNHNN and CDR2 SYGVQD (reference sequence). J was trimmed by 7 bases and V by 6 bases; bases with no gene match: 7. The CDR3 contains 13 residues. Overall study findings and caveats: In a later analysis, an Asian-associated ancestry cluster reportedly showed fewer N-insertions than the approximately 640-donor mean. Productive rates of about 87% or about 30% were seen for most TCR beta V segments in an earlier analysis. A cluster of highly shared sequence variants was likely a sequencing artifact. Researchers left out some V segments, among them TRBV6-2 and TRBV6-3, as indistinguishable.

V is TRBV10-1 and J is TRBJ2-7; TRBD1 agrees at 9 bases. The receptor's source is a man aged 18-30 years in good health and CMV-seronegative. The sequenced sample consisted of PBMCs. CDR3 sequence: CASRSRQGGEQYF. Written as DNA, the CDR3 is TGCGCCAGCAGGTCCCGACAGGGGGGTGAGCAGTACTTC.